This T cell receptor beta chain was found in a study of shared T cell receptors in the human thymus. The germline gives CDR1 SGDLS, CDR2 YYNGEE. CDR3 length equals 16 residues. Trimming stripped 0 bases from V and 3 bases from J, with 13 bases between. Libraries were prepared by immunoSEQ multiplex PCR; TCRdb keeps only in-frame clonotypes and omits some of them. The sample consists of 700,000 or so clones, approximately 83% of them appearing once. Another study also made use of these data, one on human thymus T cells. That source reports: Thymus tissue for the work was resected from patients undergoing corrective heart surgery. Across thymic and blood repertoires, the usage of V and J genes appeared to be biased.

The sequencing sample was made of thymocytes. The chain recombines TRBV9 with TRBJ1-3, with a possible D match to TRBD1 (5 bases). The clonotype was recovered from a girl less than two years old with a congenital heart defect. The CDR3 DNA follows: TGTGCCAGCAGCGTAGAGCCGGGCAGGGTTGGAAACACCATATATTTT. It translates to CASSVEPGRVGNTIYF. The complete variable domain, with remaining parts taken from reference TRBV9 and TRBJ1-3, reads DSGVTQTPKHLITATGQRVTLRCSPRSGDLSVYWYQQSLDQGLQFLIQYYNGEERAKGNILERFSAQQFPDLHSELNLSSLELGDSALYFCASSVEPGRVGNTIYFGEGSWLTVV.